The 21 T cell receptor beta chains reported below all come from one sample, sequenced in a study of CD8+ T cells in alopecia areata. RNA was extracted and reverse transcribed into cDNA as the sequencing template. Here immunoSEQ multiplex PCR was the method, and the copy in TCRdb shows in-frame clones only, minus some. The sample comprises roughly 170,000 clones, 58% of which are singletons, and around 12% rests with the top ten. The sample's treatment: oral pan-JAK inhibitor, 5-10 mg twice daily. The sequencing used CD8+ T cells sorted from blood, collected at week 24, from a patient treated with tofacitinib. All receptors come from a human donor with alopecia areata.

This chain joins TRBV15 and TRBJ1-2, with a weak D call TRBD1 (5 bases). Germline CDR1 is LNHNV and CDR2 is YYDKDF (reference sequence). Trimming took off 8 bases at V and 4 bases at J, with 17 bases between the two ends. The CDR3 runs 14 residues. The CDR3 DNA reads TGTGCCACCGCCCCTCGGGGCGGGGGCTATGGCTACACCTTC. This sequence encodes CATAPRGGGYGYTF.

This clone was found a few times. The chain links TRBV30 to TRBJ2-1; D is perhaps TRBD2 (6 bases). CDR3 length: 13 amino acids. V lost 4 bases and J 5 bases, leaving 12 bases between the germline ends. CDR1 is GTSNPN and CDR2 is SVGIG in the germline V gene (reference sequence). The CDR3 is CAWNSGYHNEQFF. The CDR3 region has the DNA TGTGCCTGGAACAGCGGGTACCACAATGAGCAGTTCTTC.

This clone was seen a handful of times. The chain recombines TRBV7-9 with TRBJ2-3; D is uncertain. CDR1 SEHNR and CDR2 FQNEAQ come from the germline V gene (reference sequence). V was shortened by 1 base and J by 6 bases, with 5 bases between the two germline ends. This CDR3 is built from 12 residues. The CDR3: CASSLDWDTQYF. The CDR3 bases are TGTGCCAGCAGCTTAGACTGGGATACGCAGTATTTT.

This chain uses TRBV6-5 with TRBJ2-1; unclear D gene. The CDR3 runs 13 residues. The V end lost 0 bases, the J end lost 6 bases, and 6 bases lay between the germline ends. Per the germline V gene, CDR1 is MNHEY and CDR2 is SVGAGI. The CDR3 region is CASSYSTGNEQFF. CDR3 coding DNA: TGTGCCAGCAGTTACTCGACCGGCAATGAGCAGTTCTTC.

This sequence joins TRBV9 and TRBJ1-3; D is ambiguous. CDR3 length: 10 residues. With 7 bases removed from V and 2 bases from J, the gap between germline ends came to 1 base. Germline V CDR1 and CDR2: SGDLS, YYNGEE. The CDR3 DNA follows: TGTGCCAGCGCTGGAAACACCATATATTTT. Its translation is CASAGNTIYF.

This chain links TRBV27 with TRBJ1-5, with D possibly TRBD1 on 6 matching bases. The V and J ends lost 8 bases and 2 bases respectively, with 19 bases between them. This CDR3 is 16 amino acids long. CDR1 and CDR2 (germline): MNHEY, SMNVEV (reference sequence). The CDR3 DNA reads TGTGCCAGCGGACCCTTGGGGCGACAGGGCAATCAGCCCCAGCATTTT. It translates to CASGPLGRQGNQPQHF.

The genes are TRBV5-1 and TRBJ2-7; D is possibly TRBD2 (5 bases). The ends were cut back, 4 bases at V and 5 bases at J, with 16 bases in the middle. Germline V gene data show CDR1 as SGHRS and CDR2 as YFSETQ. This CDR3 has 14 amino acids. As DNA, the CDR3 is TGCGCCAGCAGCACGAGCGCCCCGGGGAACGAGCAGTACTTC. Protein product: CASSTSAPGNEQYF. Full variable domain (missing parts from reference TRBV5-1 and TRBJ2-7): KAGVTQTPRYLIKTRGQQVTLSCSPISGHRSVSWYQQTPGQGLQFLFEYFSETQRNKGNFPGRFSGRQFSNSRSEMNVSTLELGDSALYLCASSTSAPGNEQYFGPGTRLTVT.

This clone appeared a few times. The chain carries TRBV18 and TRBJ1-1; D gene ambiguous. This CDR3 contains 12 residues. Germline V gene data show CDR1 as KGHSH and CDR2 as LQKENI. The V end was cut by 6 bases, the J end by 3 bases, with 8 bases between. The CDR3 here is CASSSRYTEAFF. The CDR3 bases are TGTGCCAGCTCGTCTCGTTACACTGAAGCTTTCTTT. The full variable domain, rest sourced from reference TRBV18 and TRBJ1-1, is NAGVMQNPRHLVRRRGQEARLRCSPMKGHSHVYWYRQLPEEGLKFMVYLQKENIIDESGMPKERFSAEFPKEGPSILRIQQVVRGDSAAYFCASSSRYTEAFFGQGTRLTVV.

The J gene is TRBJ2-2, the V gene TRBV7-3, with 8 bases aligning to TRBD1. Per the germline V gene, CDR1 is SGHTA and CDR2 is FQGTGA. There are 14 residues in the CDR3. V was clipped by 5 bases and J by 5 bases; unmatched bases: 4. The CDR3, as DNA: TGTGCCAGCAGCCCTCAGGGGGCAACCGGGGAGCTGTTTTTT. Translating gives CASSPQGATGELFF.

This rearrangement joins TRBV7-8 to TRBJ1-3; D unresolved. The CDR3 runs 14 residues. Germline CDR1 SGHVS, CDR2 FQNEAQ. The V end was cut by 2 bases, the J end by 2 bases, with 7 bases between. CDR3 loop: CASSLHSTGNTIYF. In nucleotides, the CDR3 is TGTGCCAGCAGCTTACACTCAACTGGAAACACCATATATTTT.

This clone turned up a few times. The chain is built from TRBV7-7 and TRBJ2-7, with D possibly matching TRBD1 (6 bases). The CDR3 loop spans 13 amino acids. V lost 0 bases and J 6 bases, leaving 9 bases between the germline ends. Per germline, CDR1 SSHAT and CDR2 FNYEAQ (reference sequence). The DNA for the CDR3 is TGTGCCAGCAGCTTAGCGACAGGTTCCGAGCAGTACTTC. Protein product: CASSLATGSEQYF.

This chain uses TRBV27 with TRBJ2-2, with TRBD2 matching over 9 bases. From germline, CDR1 is MNHEY and CDR2 SMNVEV (reference sequence). This CDR3 comprises 18 residues. V was clipped by 5 bases and J by 1 base; unmatched bases: 11. The CDR3 coding sequence is TGTGCCAGCAGTCCTCGAGGAGCGGGGGGAGTGAACACCGGGGAGCTGTTTTTT. Translated, it gives CASSPRGAGGVNTGELFF.

The chain carries TRBV6-5 and TRBJ1-1; perhaps TRBD1 as D (5 bases). This CDR3 region has 13 residues. The germline gives CDR1 MNHEY, CDR2 SVGAGI. Trimming stripped 6 bases from V and 5 bases from J, with 13 bases between. The CDR3 region has the DNA TGTGCCAGCAGAAAGGGGCGAGGAACTGAAGCTTTCTTT. Translation: CASRKGRGTEAFF.

Only one count was recorded for this clone. The rearrangement joins TRBV13 to TRBJ2-7, with 11 bases lining up with TRBD2. This CDR3 comprises 15 residues. The V gene end was trimmed by 4 bases and the J gene end by 2 bases; junction bases not matched to a gene: 4. The germline gives CDR1 PRHDT, CDR2 FYEKMQ (reference sequence). CDR3 residues: CASSSPSGGTYEQYF. DNA of the CDR3: TGTGCCAGCAGCTCCCCTAGCGGGGGGACCTACGAGCAGTACTTC.

This chain links TRBV5-6 with TRBJ2-2, with D perhaps TRBD1 (5 bases). CDR1 is SGHDT and CDR2 is YYEEEE in the germline V gene. The CDR3 runs to 14 residues. The ends were cut back, 2 bases at V and 2 bases at J, with 7 bases in the middle. This chain's CDR3 is CASSFGQNTGELFF. The CDR3 nucleotides read TGTGCCAGCAGCTTCGGACAAAACACCGGGGAGCTGTTTTTT.

The V call is TRBV29-1, the J call TRBJ1-2; D gene uncertain. The germline V gene encodes CDR1 SQVTM and CDR2 ANQGSEA. V was clipped by 3 bases and J by 4 bases, with 9 bases between them. The CDR3 covers 12 residues. CDR3 coding DNA: TGCAGCGTTGAGACGGCACGCTATGGCTACACCTTC. Residues: CSVETARYGYTF.

The rearrangement uses TRBV25-1 and TRBJ1-6; 7 nucleotides match TRBD1. Losses at the gene ends were 8 bases for V and 6 bases for J; bases not matched to a gene: 4. The length of the CDR3 is 13 residues. The V gene's germline CDR1 is MGHDK and CDR2 SYGVNS. Written as DNA, the CDR3 is TGTGCCAGCGGGACAGCGAGTAATTCACCCCTCCACTTT. Translating it yields CASGTASNSPLHF.

This clone was observed once. The chain has TRBV19 and TRBJ2-3; D not certain. Germline V CDR1 and CDR2: LNHDA, SQIVND (reference sequence). Trimming removed 3 bases from V and 6 bases from J, with 10 bases in between. This CDR3 contains 13 residues. CDR3 nucleotide sequence: TGTGCCAGTAGTATCAACTTCCCCGATACGCAGTATTTT. Protein: CASSINFPDTQYF.

The chain has TRBV5-6 and TRBJ1-2; 7 bases match TRBD1. V shed 4 bases and J 2 bases; nucleotides not matched to a gene: 5. CDR1 and CDR2 (germline): SGHDT, YYEEEE. The CDR3 is 14 amino acids. The CDR3 protein is CASSATGLNYGYTF. CDR3 DNA sequence: TGTGCCAGCAGCGCGACAGGGTTAAACTATGGCTACACCTTC. The entire variable domain, with the rest obtained from reference TRBV5-6 and TRBJ1-2, is as follows: DAGVTQSPTHLIKTRGQQVTLRCSPKSGHDTVSWYQQALGQGPQFIFQYYEEEERQRGNFPDRFSGHQFPNYSSELNVNALLLGDSALYLCASSATGLNYGYTFGSGTRLTVV.

J is TRBJ2-1 and V is TRBV9; tentatively, D is TRBD2 (5 bases). Per germline, CDR1 SGDLS and CDR2 YYNGEE. The CDR3 consists of 15 residues. With 0 bases removed from V and 6 bases from J, the gap between germline ends came to 13 bases. CDR3 amino acids: CASSVVHLAPNEQFF. The CDR3 region has the DNA TGTGCCAGCAGCGTAGTTCACCTAGCCCCCAATGAGCAGTTCTTC.

The J gene is TRBJ2-1, the V gene TRBV4-2; no definite D call. Germline assignment: CDR1 LGHNA and CDR2 YNFKEQ. Trimming took off 5 bases at V and 6 bases at J, with 5 bases between the two ends. The CDR3 loop spans 11 amino acids. The CDR3 reads CASSASNEQFF. For the CDR3, the DNA is TGTGCCAGCAGCGCCAGCAATGAGCAGTTCTTC.